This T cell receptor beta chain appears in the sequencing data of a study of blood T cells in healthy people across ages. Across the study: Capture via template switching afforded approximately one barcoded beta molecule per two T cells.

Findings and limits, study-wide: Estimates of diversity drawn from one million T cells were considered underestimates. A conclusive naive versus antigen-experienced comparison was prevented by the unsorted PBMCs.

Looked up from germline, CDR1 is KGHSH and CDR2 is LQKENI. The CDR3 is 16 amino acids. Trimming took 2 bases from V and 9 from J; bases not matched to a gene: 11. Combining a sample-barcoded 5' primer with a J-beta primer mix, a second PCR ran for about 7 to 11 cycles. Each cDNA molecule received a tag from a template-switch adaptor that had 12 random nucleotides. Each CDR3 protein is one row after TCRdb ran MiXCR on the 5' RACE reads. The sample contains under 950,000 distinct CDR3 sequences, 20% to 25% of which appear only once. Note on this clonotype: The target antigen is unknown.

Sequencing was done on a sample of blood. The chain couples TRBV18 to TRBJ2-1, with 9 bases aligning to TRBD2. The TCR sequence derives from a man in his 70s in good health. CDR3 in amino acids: CASSPSAGLASPEQFF. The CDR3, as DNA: TGTGCCAGCTCACCAAGCGCTGGACTAGCGTCCCCTGAGCAGTTCTTC.